Each of the 3 T cell receptor beta chains below was sequenced from the same sample in a study of T cells in Graves' hyperthyroidism and ophthalmopathy (dated by TCRdb to between 2018 and 2021). Libraries were made using multiplex PCR. TCRdb lists the instrument as Illumina HiSeq 2000. TCR beta CDR3 regions were amplified from RNA transcripts. The first round of RT-PCR for the TCR CDR3 was performed with the HTBI primer set and the Qiagen OneStep RT-PCR kit. In-frame beta chains were kept once TCRdb had trimmed the public reads at Q25 with fastp and called clones with MiXCR. Each record represents a unique CDR3 protein, reported with the most common genes and DNA among its rows. Present in this sample are some 720,000 distinct CDR3 sequences, 15% to 20% of which were seen just once. The ten most abundant clones make up 8.4% of the sample. Sequenced input: blood. The receptor set was obtained from a man younger than 35 with Graves' hyperthyroidism.

This clonotype was detected ten times or more. The genes are TRBV7-2 and TRBJ1-1, with D unclear. The CDR3 sequence is 15 residues long. Looked up from germline, CDR1 is SGHTA and CDR2 is FQGNSA. The V end lost 5 bases, the J end lost 1 base, and 14 bases lay between the germline ends. The CDR3 bases are TGTGCCAGCAGCCCCCAAGACACCCGGAACACTGAAGCTTTCTTT. Protein: CASSPQDTRNTEAFF.

DNA for the CDR3: TGTGCCAGCAGCCAAGGAGAGAGGGAGAGGTTGGGCGGGGAGCTGTTTTTT. Its translation is CASSQGERERLGGELFF. This sequence joins TRBV3-1 and TRBJ2-2; tentative D call: TRBD2 (5 bases). The germline V and J ends were trimmed by 1 base and 7 bases, with 19 bases remaining between them. CDR1 is LGHDT, CDR2 YNNKEL, per germline (reference sequence). The CDR3 is 17 residues long.

This clonotype was counted ten times or more. The chain has TRBV7-9 and TRBJ2-7, with 8 positions matching TRBD1. CDR1 is SEHNR and CDR2 is FQNEAQ in the germline V gene (reference sequence). This CDR3 has 15 residues. V gave up 3 bases and J gave up 3 bases; unmatched junction bases: 7. The CDR3 DNA reads TGTGCCAGCAGCTTTGTCCCAGGACAGGGCTACGAGCAGTACTTC. Translation gives CASSFVPGQGYEQYF.